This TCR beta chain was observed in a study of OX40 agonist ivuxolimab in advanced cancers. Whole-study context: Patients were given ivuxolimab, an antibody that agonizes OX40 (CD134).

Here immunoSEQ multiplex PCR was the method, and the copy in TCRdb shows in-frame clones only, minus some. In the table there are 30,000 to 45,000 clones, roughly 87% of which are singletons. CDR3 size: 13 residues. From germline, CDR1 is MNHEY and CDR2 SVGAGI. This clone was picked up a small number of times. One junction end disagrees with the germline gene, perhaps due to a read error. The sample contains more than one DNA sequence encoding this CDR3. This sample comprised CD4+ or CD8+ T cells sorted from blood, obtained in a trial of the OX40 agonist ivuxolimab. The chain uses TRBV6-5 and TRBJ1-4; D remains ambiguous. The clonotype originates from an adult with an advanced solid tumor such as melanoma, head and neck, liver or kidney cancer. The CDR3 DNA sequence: TGTGCCAGCAGTTACTCGAAAGGAGGAAAATTGTTTTTT. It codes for CASSYSKGGKLFF.